This T cell receptor beta chain was sequenced during a study of blood T cell repertoires in COVID-19. Only in-frame clones appear in the TCRdb table, and some are missing; sequencing was by immunoSEQ multiplex PCR. The sample includes roughly 80,000 clones, around four fifths of them seen just once. The V and J ends lost 3 bases and 4 bases, in that order; junction bases with no gene match: 5. The CDR3 loop spans 15 amino acids. Looked up from germline, CDR1 is SGHRS and CDR2 is YFSETQ. Input material: peripheral blood. The V gene is TRBV5-1, the J gene TRBJ2-2; TRBD2 aligns across 8 bases. The TCR sequence derives from a human donor in a cohort sampled during active COVID-19. The CDR3, as DNA: TGCGCCAGCAGCTCCGCGGGAGGTTCCACCGGGGAGCTGTTTTTT. Residues: CASSSAGGSTGELFF.